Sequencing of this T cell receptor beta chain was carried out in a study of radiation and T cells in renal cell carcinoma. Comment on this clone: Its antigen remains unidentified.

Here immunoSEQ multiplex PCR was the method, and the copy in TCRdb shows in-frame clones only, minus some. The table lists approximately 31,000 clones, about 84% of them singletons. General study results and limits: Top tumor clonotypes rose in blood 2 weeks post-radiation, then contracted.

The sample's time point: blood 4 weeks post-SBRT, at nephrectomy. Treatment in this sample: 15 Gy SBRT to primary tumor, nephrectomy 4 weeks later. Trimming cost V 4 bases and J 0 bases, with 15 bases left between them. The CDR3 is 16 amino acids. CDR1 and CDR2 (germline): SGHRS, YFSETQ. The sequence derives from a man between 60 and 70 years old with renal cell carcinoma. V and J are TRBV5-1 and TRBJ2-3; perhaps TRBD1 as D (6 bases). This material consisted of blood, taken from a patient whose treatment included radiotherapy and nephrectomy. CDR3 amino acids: CASSLGGGPSTDTQYF. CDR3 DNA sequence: TGCGCCAGCAGCCTTGGGGGCGGACCTAGCACAGATACGCAGTATTTT.